Reported below is one T cell receptor (beta chain). Read sequence stops 3 residues before the CDR3 end, and the germline J gene provides the missing end. The method was immunoSEQ multiplex PCR; TCRdb's version includes in-frame clones alone and lacks a portion of them. This repertoire includes some 40,000 clones. This sample is drawn from a study of T cells in women clearing cervical HPV infection. Prevalent HPV16 infections were excluded; only incident single HPV16 infections included. The germline CDR1 and CDR2 sequences are DFQATT and SNEGSKA (reference sequence). Germline trimming cut 6 bases from V and 6 bases from J; bases unmatched to any gene: 13. The CDR3 covers 15 residues.

The sequence was obtained from a woman between 18 and 70 years old with a cervical HPV16 infection that either progressed to CIN3+ or cleared (not recorded which). Sequences were obtained from blood buffy coat. This chain uses TRBV20-1 with TRBJ2-1, with 8 bases that match TRBD1. The sequenced CDR3 bases are TGCAGTGCAACCCCCCCGACAGGGGTAAGCAATGAG. This encodes CSATPPTGVSNE. In full, the CDR3 is CSATPPTGVSNEQFF.